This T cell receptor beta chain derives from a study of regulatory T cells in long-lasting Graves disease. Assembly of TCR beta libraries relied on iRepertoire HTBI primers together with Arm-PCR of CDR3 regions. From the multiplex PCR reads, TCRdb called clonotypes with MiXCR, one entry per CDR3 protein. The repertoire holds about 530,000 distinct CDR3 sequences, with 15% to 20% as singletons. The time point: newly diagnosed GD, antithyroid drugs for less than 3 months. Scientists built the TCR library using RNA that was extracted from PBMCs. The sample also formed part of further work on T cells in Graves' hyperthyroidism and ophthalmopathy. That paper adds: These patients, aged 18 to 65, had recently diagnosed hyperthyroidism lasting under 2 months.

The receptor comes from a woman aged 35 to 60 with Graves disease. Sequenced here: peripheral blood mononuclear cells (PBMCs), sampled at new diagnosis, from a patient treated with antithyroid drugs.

The CDR3 bases are TGTGCCAGCAGTTCCATGGCCCGGGGTCAAGCGTTCCAGCCCCAGCATTTT. Encoded protein: CASSSMARGQAFQPQHF. The J gene is TRBJ1-5, the V gene TRBV28, with unresolved D. CDR3 size: 17 residues. Trimming took 4 bases from V and 7 from J, leaving 23 bases between them. Per the germline V gene, CDR1 is MDHEN and CDR2 is SYDVKM.